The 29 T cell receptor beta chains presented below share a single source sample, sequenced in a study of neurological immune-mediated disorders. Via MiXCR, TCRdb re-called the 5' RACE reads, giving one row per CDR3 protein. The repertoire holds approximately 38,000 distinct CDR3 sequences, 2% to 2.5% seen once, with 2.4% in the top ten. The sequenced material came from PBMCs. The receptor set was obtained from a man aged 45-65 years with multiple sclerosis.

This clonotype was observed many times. CDR3 sequence (DNA): TGTGCCAGTAGTACATTTGGACAGGGCGAAGAGACCCAGTACTTC. Translating gives CASSTFGQGEETQYF. The genes are TRBV19 and TRBJ2-5, with TRBD1 identical over 8 bases. This CDR3 comprises 15 residues. V was pared by 4 bases and J by 3 bases, with 7 bases of the junction left unmatched. Germline assignment: CDR1 LNHDA and CDR2 SQIVND (reference sequence).

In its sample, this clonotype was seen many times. Here the CDR3 reads CASSNGRTRGLRSYGYTF. In DNA form, the CDR3 reads TGTGCCAGCAGCAACGGGCGAACCAGGGGGCTCCGGTCCTATGGCTACACCTTC. This rearrangement joins TRBV21-1 to TRBJ1-2; TRBD1, the table's D call, lacks a check against the DNA. TRBV21-1 is a pseudogene segment. This CDR3 is 18 amino acids long.

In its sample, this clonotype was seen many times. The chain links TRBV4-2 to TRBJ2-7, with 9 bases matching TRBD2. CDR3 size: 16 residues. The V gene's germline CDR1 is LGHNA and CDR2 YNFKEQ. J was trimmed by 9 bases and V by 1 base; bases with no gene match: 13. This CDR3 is CASSQGTSVAGLGQYF. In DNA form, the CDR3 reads TGTGCCAGCAGCCAAGGGACTAGCGTAGCGGGGCTGGGGCAGTACTTC.

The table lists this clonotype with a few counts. The CDR3 loop reads CASSLELGPADTQYF. CDR3 DNA sequence: TGCGCCAGCAGCTTGGAGTTGGGGCCCGCAGATACGCAGTATTTT. This chain joins TRBV5-1 and TRBJ2-3, with D possibly TRBD1 on 5 matching bases. Per the germline V gene, CDR1 is SGHRS and CDR2 is YFSETQ. The CDR3 is 15 amino acids. The V end was cut by 0 bases, the J end by 4 bases, with 12 bases between.

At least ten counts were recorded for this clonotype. The CDR3: CASSLNPTSTGELFF. The CDR3 nucleotides are TGTGCCAGCAGCCTAAACCCAACCTCCACCGGGGAGCTGTTTTTT. V and J are TRBV11-2 and TRBJ2-2; no definite D call. V was cut by 5 bases and J by 4 bases, with 14 bases left in between. Germline V CDR1 and CDR2: SGHAT, FQNNGV. The CDR3 covers 15 residues.

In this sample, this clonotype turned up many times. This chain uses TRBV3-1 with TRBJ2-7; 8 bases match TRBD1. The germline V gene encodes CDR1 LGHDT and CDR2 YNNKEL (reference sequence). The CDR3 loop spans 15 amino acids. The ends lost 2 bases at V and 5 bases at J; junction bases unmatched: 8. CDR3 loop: CASSQWTGIPHEQYF. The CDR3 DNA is TGTGCCAGCAGCCAATGGACAGGGATACCCCACGAGCAGTACTTC.

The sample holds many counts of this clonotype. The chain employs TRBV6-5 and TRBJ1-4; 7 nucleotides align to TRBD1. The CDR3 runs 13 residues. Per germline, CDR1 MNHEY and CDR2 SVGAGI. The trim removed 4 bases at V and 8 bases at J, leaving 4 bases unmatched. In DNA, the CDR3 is TGTGCCAGCAGTTCAACAGGGGACGAAAAACTGTTTTTT. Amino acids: CASSSTGDEKLFF.

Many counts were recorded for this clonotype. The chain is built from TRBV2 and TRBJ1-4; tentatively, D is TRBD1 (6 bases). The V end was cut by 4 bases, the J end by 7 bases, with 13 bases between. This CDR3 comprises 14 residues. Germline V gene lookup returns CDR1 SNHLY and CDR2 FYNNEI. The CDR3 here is CASSAGTRGEKLFF. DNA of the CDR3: TGTGCCAGCAGTGCTGGGACAAGGGGTGAAAAACTGTTTTTT.

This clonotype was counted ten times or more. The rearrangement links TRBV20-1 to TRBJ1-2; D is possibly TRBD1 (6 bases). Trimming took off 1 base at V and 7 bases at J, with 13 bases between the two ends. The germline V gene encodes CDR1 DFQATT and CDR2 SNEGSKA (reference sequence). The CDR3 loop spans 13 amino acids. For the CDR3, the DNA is TGCAGTGCTAGAGTTTCCAGGGGAGGTGGCTACACCTTC. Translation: CSARVSRGGGYTF.

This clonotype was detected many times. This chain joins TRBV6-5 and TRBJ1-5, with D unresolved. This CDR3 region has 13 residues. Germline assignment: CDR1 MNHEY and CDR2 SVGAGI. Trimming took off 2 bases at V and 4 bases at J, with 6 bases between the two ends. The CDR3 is CASSYEGNQPQHF. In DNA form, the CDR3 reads TGTGCCAGCAGTTACGAGGGTAATCAGCCCCAGCATTTT.

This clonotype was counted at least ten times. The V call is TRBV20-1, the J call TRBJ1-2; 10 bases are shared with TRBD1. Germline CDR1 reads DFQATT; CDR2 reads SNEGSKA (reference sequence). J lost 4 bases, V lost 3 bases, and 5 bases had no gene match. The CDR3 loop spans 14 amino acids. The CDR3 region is CSASRQGAIYGYTF. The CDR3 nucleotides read TGCAGTGCTAGCCGACAGGGGGCGATCTATGGCTACACCTTC.

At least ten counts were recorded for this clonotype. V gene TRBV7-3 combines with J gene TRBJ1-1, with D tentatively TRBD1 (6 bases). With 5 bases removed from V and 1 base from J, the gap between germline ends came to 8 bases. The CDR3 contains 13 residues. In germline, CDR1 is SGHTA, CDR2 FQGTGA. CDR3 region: CASSMGQNTEAFF. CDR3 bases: TGTGCCAGCAGCATGGGACAGAACACTGAAGCTTTCTTT.

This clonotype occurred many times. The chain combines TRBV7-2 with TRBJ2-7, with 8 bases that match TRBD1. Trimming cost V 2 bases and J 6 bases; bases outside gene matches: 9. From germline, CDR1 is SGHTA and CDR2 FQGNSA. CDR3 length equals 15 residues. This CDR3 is CASSLTIQGDSEQYF. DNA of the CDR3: TGTGCCAGCAGCTTAACAATACAGGGGGATTCCGAGCAGTACTTC.

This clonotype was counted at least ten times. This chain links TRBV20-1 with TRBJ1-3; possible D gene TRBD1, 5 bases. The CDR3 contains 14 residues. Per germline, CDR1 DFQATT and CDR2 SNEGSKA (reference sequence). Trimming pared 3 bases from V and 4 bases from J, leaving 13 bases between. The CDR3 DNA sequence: TGCAGTGCTAGGGTCGGGGGTCCCGGAAACACCATATATTTT. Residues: CSARVGGPGNTIYF.

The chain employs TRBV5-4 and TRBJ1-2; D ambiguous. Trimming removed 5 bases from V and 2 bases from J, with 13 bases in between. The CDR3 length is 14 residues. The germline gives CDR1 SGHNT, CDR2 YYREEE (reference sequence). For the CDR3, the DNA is TGTGCCAGCAGGGAAGTGATAGGAAACTATGGCTACACCTTC. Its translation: CASREVIGNYGYTF.

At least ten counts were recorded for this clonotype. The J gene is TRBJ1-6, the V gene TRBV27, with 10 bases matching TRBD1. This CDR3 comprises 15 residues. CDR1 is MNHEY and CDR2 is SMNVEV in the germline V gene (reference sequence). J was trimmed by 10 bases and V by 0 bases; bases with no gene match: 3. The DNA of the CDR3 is TGTGCCAGCAGTTTATCGACAGGGGGCGGATCACCCCTCCACTTT. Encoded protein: CASSLSTGGGSPLHF.

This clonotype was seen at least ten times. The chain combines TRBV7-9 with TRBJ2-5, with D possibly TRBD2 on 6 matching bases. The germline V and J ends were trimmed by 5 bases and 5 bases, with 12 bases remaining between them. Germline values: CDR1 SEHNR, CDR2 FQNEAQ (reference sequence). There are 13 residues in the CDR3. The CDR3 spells CASSPRGPETQYF. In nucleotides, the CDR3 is TGTGCCAGCAGCCCGCGGGGACCGGAGACCCAGTACTTC.

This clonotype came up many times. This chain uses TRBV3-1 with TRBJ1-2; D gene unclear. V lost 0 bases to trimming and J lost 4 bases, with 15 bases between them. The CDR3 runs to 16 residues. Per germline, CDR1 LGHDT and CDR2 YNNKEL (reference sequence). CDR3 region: CASSQEGLRRGYGYTF. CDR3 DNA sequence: TGTGCCAGCAGCCAAGAGGGTCTTAGAAGAGGCTATGGCTACACCTTC.

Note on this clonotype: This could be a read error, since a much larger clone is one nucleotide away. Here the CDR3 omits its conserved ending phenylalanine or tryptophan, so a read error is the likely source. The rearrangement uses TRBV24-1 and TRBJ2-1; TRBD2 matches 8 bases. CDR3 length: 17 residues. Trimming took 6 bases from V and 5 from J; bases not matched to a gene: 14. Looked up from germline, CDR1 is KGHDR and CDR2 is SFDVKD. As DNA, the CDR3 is TGTGCCACCAGTTTACCAGAGGGGCGGGGGGCCGACAATGAGCAGTTCTAC. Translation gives CATSLPEGRGADNEQFY.

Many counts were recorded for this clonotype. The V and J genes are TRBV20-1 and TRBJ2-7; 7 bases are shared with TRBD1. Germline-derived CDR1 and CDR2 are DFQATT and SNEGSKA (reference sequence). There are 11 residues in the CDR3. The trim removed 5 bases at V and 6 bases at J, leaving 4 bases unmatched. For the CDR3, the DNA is TGCAGTGCTGACAGGGCTGGCGAGCAGTACTTC. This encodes CSADRAGEQYF.

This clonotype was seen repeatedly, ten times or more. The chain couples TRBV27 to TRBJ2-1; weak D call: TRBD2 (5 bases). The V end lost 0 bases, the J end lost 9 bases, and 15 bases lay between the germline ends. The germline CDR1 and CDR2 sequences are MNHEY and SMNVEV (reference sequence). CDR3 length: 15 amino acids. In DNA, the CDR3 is TGTGCCAGCAGTTTATCGTTACTAGAAAAGGTTGAGCAGTTCTTC. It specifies CASSLSLLEKVEQFF.

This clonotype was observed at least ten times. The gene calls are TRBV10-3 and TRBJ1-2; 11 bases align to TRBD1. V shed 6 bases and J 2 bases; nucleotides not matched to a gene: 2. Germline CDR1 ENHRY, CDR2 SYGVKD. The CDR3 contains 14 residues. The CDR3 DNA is TGTGCCATCAGAGGACAGGGGGCAAACTATGGCTACACCTTC. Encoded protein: CAIRGQGANYGYTF.

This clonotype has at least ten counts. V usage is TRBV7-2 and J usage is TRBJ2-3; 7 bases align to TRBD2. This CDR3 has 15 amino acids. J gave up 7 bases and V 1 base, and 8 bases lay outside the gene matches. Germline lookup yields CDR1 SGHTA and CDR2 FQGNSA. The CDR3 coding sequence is TGTGCCAGCAGCTTAGGGGGGGGGATGGGAAATACGCAGTATTTT. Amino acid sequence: CASSLGGGMGNTQYF. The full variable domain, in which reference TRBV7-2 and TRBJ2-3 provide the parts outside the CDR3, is GAGVSQSPSNKVTEKGKDVELRCDPISGHTALYWYRQSLGQGLEFLIYFQGNSAPDKSGLPSDRFSAERTGGSVSTLTIQRTQQEDSAVYLCASSLGGGMGNTQYFGPGTRLTVL.

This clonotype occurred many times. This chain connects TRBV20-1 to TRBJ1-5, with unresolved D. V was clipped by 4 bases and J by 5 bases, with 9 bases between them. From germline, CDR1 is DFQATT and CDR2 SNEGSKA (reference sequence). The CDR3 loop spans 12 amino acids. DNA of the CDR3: TGCAGTGCTAAGATGGGTGATCAGCCCCAGCATTTT. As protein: CSAKMGDQPQHF.

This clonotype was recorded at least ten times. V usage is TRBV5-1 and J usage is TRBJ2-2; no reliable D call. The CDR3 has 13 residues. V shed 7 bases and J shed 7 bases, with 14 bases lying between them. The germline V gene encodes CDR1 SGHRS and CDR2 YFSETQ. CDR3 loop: CASGLKDGGELFF. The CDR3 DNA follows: TGCGCCAGCGGGCTAAAGGACGGCGGGGAGCTGTTTTTT.

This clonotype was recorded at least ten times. CDR3: CASSLVDNQPQHF. The DNA for the CDR3 is TGTGCCAGCAGCTTAGTGGACAATCAGCCCCAGCATTTT. V is TRBV7-2 and J is TRBJ1-5; D not resolved. Looked up from germline, CDR1 is SGHTA and CDR2 is FQGNSA. The CDR3 extends over 13 amino acids. The germline V and J ends were trimmed by 1 base and 3 bases, with 4 bases remaining between them. Using reference TRBV7-2 and TRBJ1-5 for the parts outside the CDR3, the full variable domain is GAGVSQSPSNKVTEKGKDVELRCDPISGHTALYWYRQSLGQGLEFLIYFQGNSAPDKSGLPSDRFSAERTGGSVSTLTIQRTQQEDSAVYLCASSLVDNQPQHFGDGTRLSIL.

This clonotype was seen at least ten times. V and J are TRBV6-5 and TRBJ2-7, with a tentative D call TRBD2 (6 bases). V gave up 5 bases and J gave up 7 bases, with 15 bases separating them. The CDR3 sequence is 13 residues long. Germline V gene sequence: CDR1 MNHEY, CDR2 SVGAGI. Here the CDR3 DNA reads TGTGCCAGCAGTCGACCCCCCGGGGGAGAGCAGTACTTC. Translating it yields CASSRPPGGEQYF.

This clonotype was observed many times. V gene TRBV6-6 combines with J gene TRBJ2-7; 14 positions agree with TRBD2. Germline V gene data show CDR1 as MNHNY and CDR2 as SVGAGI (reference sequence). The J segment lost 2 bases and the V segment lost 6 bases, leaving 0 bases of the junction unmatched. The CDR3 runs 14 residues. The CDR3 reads CASRTSGGAYEQYF. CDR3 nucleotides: TGTGCCAGCAGGACTAGCGGGGGGGCCTACGAGCAGTACTTC.

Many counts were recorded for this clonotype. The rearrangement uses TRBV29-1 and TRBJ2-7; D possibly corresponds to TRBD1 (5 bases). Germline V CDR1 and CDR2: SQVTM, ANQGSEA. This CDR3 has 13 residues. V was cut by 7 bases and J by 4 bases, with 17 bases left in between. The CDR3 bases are TGCAGCGCCGCAGAACAGGCGGAATACGAGCAGTACTTC. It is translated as CSAAEQAEYEQYF.